This T cell receptor (beta chain) was found in a study of blood T cell repertoires in COVID-19. Whole-study context: COVID-19 samples collected from the United States, Italy and Spain covered acute and convalescent phases. From T cells, B-cell-depleted T cells, or PBMCs came the material, which was cDNA or gDNA.

This clone was recorded only once. Under the authors' procedure: The authors estimated nucleated cell counts from reference gene primer amplification. Profiling relied on immunoSEQ multiplex PCR, and the TCRdb table lists in-frame clones only, not all of them. The V and J calls and clone size were taken over from that table, and D and trimming were inferred from the DNA. This table holds 150,000 to 200,000 clones, around 79% found once. The CDR3 is 14 residues long. The V end lost 5 bases, the J end lost 6 bases, and 14 bases lay between the germline ends. Germline loops: CDR1 LNHDA, CDR2 SQIVND (reference sequence).

Sequencing used peripheral blood. This receptor was obtained from a man in his fifties or sixties with active or convalescent COVID-19. This rearrangement joins TRBV19 to TRBJ1-3; D possibly corresponds to TRBD1 (6 bases). The CDR3 DNA is TGTGCCAGTAGTGGGCTCGGGACACTAAACACCATATATTTT. This codes for CASSGLGTLNTIYF.